In this sample, the clone carrying this TCR beta chain turned up a few times. The source of the sample is a study of T-cell reconstitution after alpha-beta-depleted transplantation in children. V lost 5 bases to trimming and J lost 2 bases, with 13 bases between them. The germline V gene has CDR1 SGHVS and CDR2 FQNEAQ. The CDR3 totals 14 residues. Unique molecular identifiers were built into the TCRbeta library. In TCRdb, the PCR reads were re-called with MiXCR into one record per CDR3 protein. Among around 200,000 distinct CDR3 sequences, about 6.4% were seen once, and the ten largest hold roughly 3%.

The sequences come from PBMCs from the stem cell graft donor, collected from the stem cell graft. The sequence derives from a human donor who donated a stem cell graft to a child with Wiskott-Aldrich syndrome. The V gene is TRBV7-8, the J gene TRBJ2-7, with D tentatively TRBD2 (6 bases). The CDR3 DNA is TGTGCCAGCAGCGTGGGACTTGCCCCCTACGAGCAGTACTTC. Translated, it gives CASSVGLAPYEQYF.